This T cell receptor beta chain stems from a study of CD8+ T cells in alopecia areata. Findings and caveats of the study: Higher clonality was seen in lesional scalp than in normal scalp, especially in alopecia totalis/universalis.

The sequencing template was cDNA reverse transcribed from extracted RNA. Assay used: immunoSEQ multiplex PCR; TCRdb lists only in-frame clones, some missing. The data hold 180,000 or so clones, with more than 60% observed a single time. Trimming pared 7 bases from V and 3 bases from J, leaving 9 bases between. CDR1 SGHTA and CDR2 FQGNSA come from the germline V gene. This CDR3 region has 12 residues. Obtained from alopecia areata patients were lesional scalp punch biopsies along with peripheral blood. This clone was observed a handful of times. The target antigen is unknown. This receptor was identified in a human donor with alopecia areata. The material was CD4+ T cells sorted from blood, obtained at week 0. The J gene is TRBJ1-1, the V gene TRBV7-2, with no clear D. The CDR3 region is CASNLPDTEAFF. The DNA of the CDR3 is TGTGCCAGCAACCTACCAGACACTGAAGCTTTCTTT.